Included here is one T cell receptor beta chain sequence, with context. The antigen it binds to is not known. Compared with germline, one end of the junction differs, possibly owing to a read error. Library generation was performed with PCR. Sequencer: Illumina HiSeq 4000. Preparation of bulk TCR libraries followed a previously described approach, with the TCR primers listed in Table S5. Total RNA was purified with the Qiagen AllPrep DNA/RNA kit. Before analysis, reads from multiple sequencing runs of one library were combined. The study's processing was this. Reads were retained only if the reads had an exact TCR constant sequence, and the retained reads were trimmed to 150 nt and grouped according to their 12-nt molecular barcodes. Within each barcode group, reads were sub-clustered at a 15% Levenshtein threshold, and quality-weighted consensus sequences were built per RNA molecule. Non-functional sequences were discarded, and so were lower-count sequences lying one edit away from another sequence. Based on fitting two negative binomial distributions, any barcode sub-cluster with under 20% of the maximum read count was discarded. TCRdb reanalyzed the raw reads on its own, using fastp at Q25 for trimming and MiXCR for clone calling, and kept in-frame beta chains. A single entry per CDR3 protein holds the most common genes and DNA from its merged rows. The V and J calls come from TCRdb's annotation, not from the publication. The sample table lists more than 450,000 distinct CDR3 sequences, about 21% of them with a count of one. The ten largest clones represent about 0.8% of the sample.

This sample is part of a study of molecular identifiers for immune sequencing clone quantification (dated by TCRdb to the late 2010s). Describing the broader study: For a replicate experiment, RNA from around 20,000 or 99,000 naive CD8 T cells was divided into five aliquots, of which four were sequenced. CD8 T cells were used in a methods study to benchmark molecular-identifier clustering-based TCR repertoire sequencing (MIDCIRS) and TCR RNA copy counting.

What the work shows at the level of the full study, not this receptor alone: Spiked-in Jurkat TCR RNA equivalent to a single cell was reported to be detectable even among over 800,000 naive CD8 T cells. In CMV-specific effector cells, over 97% of molecules were held by clones above 20 RNA copies, whereas under 1% of molecules were held by such clones in naive cells. The naive libraries included spiked-in Jurkat TCR RNA (approximately ten copies' worth), and this RNA is not part of the donor repertoire. Highly expanded clone sizes could be underestimated because identical TCR molecules may share a barcode. When barcode sub-clustering was not used, chimeric consensus sequences inflated TCR diversity, with chimeras reaching as high as 47%. Modeling gave about 3 recovered TCR RNA copies per cell versus 8 to 10 by digital PCR, implying approximately 30% capture efficiency.

Libraries of naive CD8 T cells were built from approximately 20,000 to 980,000 sorted cells, with 10%, 30% or 50% of the purified RNA used. Naive CD8 T cells, defined as CD8+CD4-CCR7+CD45RA+, were FACS-sorted into RLT Plus buffer on a BD FACSAria II. Detection sensitivity was tested by spiking Jurkat RNA equal to ten TCR copies' worth into samples containing roughly 17,000-1,100,000 naive CD8 T cells. Enrichment of CD8 T cells was performed with RosetteSep CD8+ T Cell Enrichment Cocktail and Ficoll-Paque, after which ACK red cell lysis was carried out. The source of this sequence is a human donor in good health. Some libraries in this study had Jurkat cell RNA spiked in. Source material: naive CD8+ T cells from blood, with Jurkat cell RNA spiked in. The sample's cell subset or site, from its label and the paper: FACS-sorted CD8+CD4-CCR7+CD45RA+ naive T cells.

CDR3 reads: CASSSPGQGASKNIQNF. The DNA sequence is as follows: TGTGCCAGCAGCTCCCCGGGACAGGGGGCTTCCAAAAACATTCAGAACTTC. The chain was built from TRBV11-2 and TRBJ2-4, with TRBD1 matching 12 junction bases. The CDR3 starts with the cysteine, ends with the phenylalanine, and has 17 residues. This entry keeps only the CDR3 DNA: 51 bases, framed from base 1. For CDR1 and CDR2, the germline V gene lists SGHAT and FQNNGV.